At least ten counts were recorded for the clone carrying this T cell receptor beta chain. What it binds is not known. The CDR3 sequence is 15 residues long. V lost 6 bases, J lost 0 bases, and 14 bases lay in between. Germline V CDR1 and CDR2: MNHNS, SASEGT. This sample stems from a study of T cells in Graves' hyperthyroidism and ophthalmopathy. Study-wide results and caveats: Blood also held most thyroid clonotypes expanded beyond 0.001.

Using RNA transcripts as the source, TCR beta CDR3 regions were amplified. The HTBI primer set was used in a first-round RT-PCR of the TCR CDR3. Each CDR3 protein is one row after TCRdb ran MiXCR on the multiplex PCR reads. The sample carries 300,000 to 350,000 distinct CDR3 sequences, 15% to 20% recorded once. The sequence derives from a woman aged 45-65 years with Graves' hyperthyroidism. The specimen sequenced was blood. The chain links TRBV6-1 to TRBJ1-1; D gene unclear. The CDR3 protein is CASSSGQKMNTEAFF. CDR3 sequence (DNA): TGTGCCAGCAGCTCCGGGCAGAAGATGAACACTGAAGCTTTCTTT.